Presented here are 30 T cell receptor beta chains from one specimen sequenced in a study of control samples from healthy donors and cancer patients (dated by TCRdb to the early 2020s). Library prep was done by the immunoSEQ multiplex PCR assay. TCRdb took this table from immuneACCESS and kept in-frame rearrangements with V and J called. Such tables lack part of the clones; where checked against another copy, unresolved V genes explain under half of the gap, and the rest is unexplained. For this sample the table gives 120,000 or so clones, of which about 94% were detected only once. The biggest ten clones account for less than 4% of the sample. The sample comprised blood. The origin of the receptors is a man aged 30 to 45 in good health.

By proportion, this clone is medium-sized. The J gene is TRBJ2-2, the V gene TRBV27, with 9 positions matching TRBD2. The CDR3 consists of 13 residues. Germline V gives CDR1 MNHEY, CDR2 SMNVEV (reference sequence). Unmatched junction bases numbered 2, after V lost 6 bases and J lost 6 bases. Here the CDR3 DNA reads TGTGCCAGCAGCTGGACTAGCGCCGGGGAGCTGTTTTTT. It is translated as CASSWTSAGELFF.

V is TRBV4-1 and J is TRBJ1-6, with 8 nucleotides matching TRBD1. The CDR3 covers 16 residues. CDR1 MGHRA and CDR2 YSYEKL come from the germline V gene. Trimming at V came to 1 base and at J to 7 bases, leaving 6 bases not matched to a gene. This CDR3 is CASSQVPGGSNSPLHF. CDR3 sequence (DNA): TGCGCCAGCAGCCAAGTTCCAGGGGGCTCGAATTCACCCCTCCACTTT.

V is TRBV18 and J is TRBJ1-6; D unresolved. Trimming stripped 3 bases from V and 7 bases from J, with 19 bases between. CDR1 KGHSH and CDR2 LQKENI come from the germline V gene. This CDR3 region has 17 residues. In nucleotides, the CDR3 is TGTGCCAGCTCACCCACAGCCGGGAACCCGGTGAATTCACCCCTCCACTTT. It is translated as CASSPTAGNPVNSPLHF. Full variable domain (missing parts from reference TRBV18 and TRBJ1-6): NAGVMQNPRHLVRRRGQEARLRCSPMKGHSHVYWYRQLPEEGLKFMVYLQKENIIDESGMPKERFSAEFPKEGPSILRIQQVVRGDSAAYFCASSPTAGNPVNSPLHFGNGTRLTVT.

This clone has a handful of counts. The chain couples TRBV9 to TRBJ1-4; D perhaps matches TRBD1 (5 bases). The germline CDR1 and CDR2 sequences are SGDLS and YYNGEE. The CDR3 spans 16 residues. V gave up 4 bases and J gave up 5 bases, with 18 bases separating them. The CDR3 DNA sequence: TGTGCCAGCAGCATTCGTGGAGGGACCCTCAATGAAAAACTGTTTTTT. This sequence encodes CASSIRGGTLNEKLFF.

The chain couples TRBV9 to TRBJ1-1; D is ambiguous. Trimming took 3 bases from V and 2 from J, leaving 14 bases between them. The CDR3 sequence is 15 residues long. Germline loops: CDR1 SGDLS, CDR2 YYNGEE. CDR3 bases: TGTGCCAGCAGCGCACCTGAGTTCGCAAACACTGAAGCTTTCTTT. This sequence encodes CASSAPEFANTEAFF.

V and J are TRBV10-3 and TRBJ1-1; D is unclear. This CDR3 is 12 amino acids long. CDR1 is ENHRY, CDR2 SYGVKD, per germline. V lost 6 bases, J lost 5 bases, and 10 bases lay in between. The CDR3 DNA sequence: TGTGCCATCAGGGAAGCGGGAACTGAAGCTTTCTTT. Encoded protein: CAIREAGTEAFF.

The J gene is TRBJ1-3, the V gene TRBV13; D not certain. The germline CDR1 and CDR2 sequences are PRHDT and FYEKMQ (reference sequence). This CDR3 spans 16 amino acids. The V end lost 4 bases, the J end lost 2 bases, and 15 bases lay between the germline ends. The CDR3 spells CASSSITVRTGNTIYF. Here the CDR3 DNA reads TGTGCCAGCAGCTCAATTACAGTACGTACTGGAAACACCATATATTTT.

This clone was seen once. The chain links TRBV5-1 to TRBJ2-7; D unclear. The germline V gene encodes CDR1 SGHRS and CDR2 YFSETQ. The CDR3 consists of 14 residues. The V end lost 0 bases, the J end lost 3 bases, and 10 bases lay between the germline ends. CDR3 sequence: CASSLGSGHYEQYF. CDR3 in DNA: TGCGCCAGCAGCTTGGGGTCCGGGCACTACGAGCAGTACTTC.

This chain connects TRBV12-3 or TRBV12-4 to TRBJ2-5; D is ambiguous. This CDR3 is 13 amino acids long. Trimming took 2 bases from V and 5 from J, leaving 9 bases between them. The DNA for the CDR3 is TGTGCCAGCAGTTTATGGGGAAGGGAGACCCAGTACTTC. Amino acid sequence: CASSLWGRETQYF.

The V gene is TRBV7-8, the J gene TRBJ2-3, with 8 nucleotides matching TRBD2. The V segment lost 2 bases and the J segment 6 bases; nucleotides outside the gene matches: 7. This CDR3 region has 15 residues. In germline, CDR1 is SGHVS, CDR2 FQNEAQ. The CDR3 region has the DNA TGTGCCAGCAGCTTACTCGGGGGGGCCGGGGATACGCAGTATTTT. Translated: CASSLLGGAGDTQYF.

This chain connects TRBV5-6 to TRBJ1-4, with D perhaps matching TRBD1 (6 bases). The CDR3 has 14 residues. Germline-derived CDR1 and CDR2 are SGHDT and YYEEEE. Trimming cost V 4 bases and J 8 bases, with 15 bases left between them. The CDR3 here is CASSRGGLREKLFF. The CDR3, as DNA: TGTGCCAGCAGCAGAGGGGGTCTGCGGGAAAAACTGTTTTTT.

The V call is TRBV2, the J call TRBJ1-4; TRBD1 matches 11 bases. V gave up 6 bases and J gave up 0 bases; unmatched junction bases: 6. CDR3 size: 17 residues. Germline CDR1 reads SNHLY; CDR2 reads FYNNEI. The DNA for the CDR3 is TGTGCCAGCAGGAGGGGGACAGGGGGAACAACTAATGAAAAACTGTTTTTT. Its translation is CASRRGTGGTTNEKLFF.

The rearrangement links TRBV18 to TRBJ1-1; D ambiguous. The V end was cut by 1 base, the J end by 3 bases, with 9 bases between. This CDR3 is built from 14 residues. The germline V gene has CDR1 KGHSH and CDR2 LQKENI. CDR3 nucleotides: TGTGCCAGCTCACCACAAGGGTTACACACTGAAGCTTTCTTT. It yields the protein CASSPQGLHTEAFF.

Only one count was recorded for this clone. The chain couples TRBV10-1 to TRBJ1-6; TRBD1 is a possible D gene (6 bases). This CDR3 is built from 15 residues. Germline V gene lookup returns CDR1 WNHNN and CDR2 SYGVQD (reference sequence). V was clipped by 4 bases and J by 8 bases, with 15 bases between them. The CDR3 coding sequence is TGCGCCAGCAGTGTGGCCAGGGGCGCAGATTCACCCCTCCACTTT. It encodes CASSVARGADSPLHF.

V gene TRBV19 combines with J gene TRBJ1-1, with D possibly being TRBD1 (5 bases). Germline V gene data show CDR1 as LNHDA and CDR2 as SQIVND (reference sequence). This CDR3 has 16 residues. Trimming shortened V by 3 bases and J by 3 bases, and 17 bases separated the two germline ends. The CDR3 reads CASSIQDITRDTEAFF. CDR3 nucleotide sequence: TGTGCCAGTAGTATCCAGGACATCACGAGGGACACTGAAGCTTTCTTT.

This chain uses TRBV7-9 with TRBJ2-1, with 7 bases lining up with TRBD1. The length of the CDR3 is 14 residues. Germline-derived CDR1 and CDR2 are SEHNR and FQNEAQ (reference sequence). Losses at the gene ends were 2 bases for V and 12 bases for J; bases not matched to a gene: 10. CDR3 amino acids: CASSLLGQLSLQFF. The CDR3 DNA sequence: TGTGCCAGCAGCTTATTGGGACAGCTCTCGCTGCAGTTCTTC.

The J gene is TRBJ2-5, the V gene TRBV5-1, with 8 positions matching TRBD1. The length of the CDR3 is 15 residues. Germline CDR1 reads SGHRS; CDR2 reads YFSETQ. V shed 3 bases and J 1 base; nucleotides not matched to a gene: 5. CDR3 coding DNA: TGCGCCAGCAGCTCCCGGGACAGGAGCCAAGAGACCCAGTACTTC. Residues: CASSSRDRSQETQYF.

The chain uses TRBV5-1 and TRBJ1-5, with a possible D match to TRBD1 (6 bases). The ends were cut back, 3 bases at V and 6 bases at J, with 25 bases in the middle. The CDR3 consists of 18 residues. CDR1 and CDR2 from the germline V gene are SGHRS and YFSETQ. DNA of the CDR3: TGCGCCAGCAGCTCAGGACCACAGGGACTGGGAAGGGGTCAGCCCCAGCATTTT. Its translation: CASSSGPQGLGRGQPQHF.

The gene calls are TRBV7-6 and TRBJ2-2, with D unclear. Trimming removed 6 bases from V and 0 bases from J, with 8 bases in between. CDR3 length: 14 amino acids. The V gene's germline CDR1 is SGHVS and CDR2 FNYEAQ. In nucleotides, the CDR3 is TGTGCCAGCAGTCGACAAACGAACACCGGGGAGCTGTTTTTT. As protein: CASSRQTNTGELFF. The full variable domain, rest sourced from reference TRBV7-6 and TRBJ2-2, is GAGVSQSPRYKVTKRGQDVALRCDPISGHVSLYWYRQALGQGPEFLTYFNYEAQQDKSGLPNDRFSAERPEGSISTLTIQRTEQRDSAMYRCASSRQTNTGELFFGEGSRLTVL.

CDR3 sequence: CASSYRALGYTF. The CDR3 nucleotides read TGTGCCAGCAGTTACAGGGCGTTGGGCTACACCTTC. The chain recombines TRBV6-2 or TRBV6-3 with TRBJ1-2; D not resolved. V was cut by 2 bases and J by 8 bases, with 9 bases left in between. CDR1 and CDR2 from the germline V gene are MNHEY and SVGEGT. CDR3 length: 12 residues.

The gene calls are TRBV9 and TRBJ1-3; no definite D call. The length of the CDR3 is 15 residues. CDR1 SGDLS and CDR2 YYNGEE come from the germline V gene. V was pared by 0 bases and J by 4 bases, with 11 bases between. In nucleotides, the CDR3 is TGTGCCAGCAGCGTAGGAAGGGATACAGGAAACACCATATATTTT. As protein: CASSVGRDTGNTIYF.

In its sample, this clone was seen a few times. This chain uses TRBV29-1 with TRBJ1-4; TRBD1 is a possible D gene (5 bases). The CDR3 runs to 13 residues. Deletions cut 5 bases from V and 8 bases from J, with 15 bases between. The germline CDR1 and CDR2 sequences are SQVTM and ANQGSEA. CDR3 sequence: CSVRAPRGEKLFF. In DNA, the CDR3 is TGCAGCGTTCGGGCCCCCCGGGGGGAAAAACTGTTTTTT.

This chain uses TRBV29-1 with TRBJ1-4; D is possibly TRBD1 (5 bases). The CDR3 spans 11 residues. Germline-derived CDR1 and CDR2 are SQVTM and ANQGSEA. The CDR3: CGGATNEKLFF. CDR3 coding DNA: TGCGGAGGGGCGACAAATGAAAAACTGTTTTTT. Supplemented by reference TRBV29-1 and TRBJ1-4, the full variable domain reads SAVISQKPSRDICQRGTSLTIQCQVDSQVTMMFWYRQQPGQSLTLIATANQGSEATYESGFVIDKFPISRPNLTFSTLTVSNMSPEDSSIYLCGGATNEKLFFGSGTQLSVL.

The V and J genes are TRBV5-6 and TRBJ2-7; no firm D call. V was clipped by 4 bases and J by 5 bases, with 13 bases between them. Germline CDR1 and CDR2: SGHDT and YYEEEE. This CDR3 region has 13 residues. The CDR3 region is CASSPRRAHEQYF. CDR3 nucleotide sequence: TGTGCCAGCAGCCCTCGTCGGGCCCACGAGCAGTACTTC.

The CDR3 nucleotides are TGTGCCAGCTCACCACCCTTGACTAGCGTCCACGAGCAGTACTTC. Its protein product is CASSPPLTSVHEQYF. V and J are TRBV18 and TRBJ2-7, with TRBD2 matching over 8 bases. Losses at the gene ends were 0 bases for V and 5 bases for J; bases not matched to a gene: 6. This CDR3 is built from 15 residues. Per germline, CDR1 KGHSH and CDR2 LQKENI. Full variable domain (missing parts from reference TRBV18 and TRBJ2-7): NAGVMQNPRHLVRRRGQEARLRCSPMKGHSHVYWYRQLPEEGLKFMVYLQKENIIDESGMPKERFSAEFPKEGPSILRIQQVVRGDSAAYFCASSPPLTSVHEQYFGPGTRLTVT.

This chain joins TRBV5-1 and TRBJ2-1, with 8 bases matching TRBD2. The germline V gene has CDR1 SGHRS and CDR2 YFSETQ. The CDR3 spans 14 residues. V lost 0 bases and J lost 4; bases outside the gene matches: 0. In nucleotides, the CDR3 is TGCGCCAGCAGCTTGGGCGGGGGGTACAATGAGCAGTTCTTC. Translation: CASSLGGGYNEQFF.

The chain's CDR3 is CASSLDQGVASPLHF. The CDR3 coding sequence is TGTGCCAGCAGCTTAGATCAGGGGGTCGCTTCACCCCTCCACTTT. The rearrangement uses TRBV5-4 and TRBJ1-6; 7 bases line up with TRBD1. The CDR3 has 15 residues. The trim removed 2 bases at V and 9 bases at J, leaving 8 bases unmatched. Germline V CDR1 and CDR2: SGHNT, YYREEE (reference sequence).

The CDR3 DNA is TGTGCCAGCAGCCCCGAGTTGGGACTAGCGACAGATACGCAGTATTTT. Its translation: CASSPELGLATDTQYF. The chain recombines TRBV2 with TRBJ2-3, with 10 nucleotides matching TRBD2. Unmatched junction bases numbered 9, after V lost 6 bases and J lost 3 bases. CDR1 is SNHLY, CDR2 FYNNEI, per germline. The CDR3 spans 16 residues. Variable domain in full (rest from reference TRBV2 and TRBJ2-3): EPEVTQTPSHQVTQMGQEVILRCVPISNHLYFYWYRQILGQKVEFLVSFYNNEISEKSEIFDDQFSVERPDGSNFTLKIRSTKLEDSAMYFCASSPELGLATDTQYFGPGTRLTVL.

This chain links TRBV4-3 with TRBJ1-2; D unresolved. Germline assignment: CDR1 LGHNA and CDR2 YSLEER. The CDR3 is made up of 16 amino acids. Between the trimmed V and J ends, which lost 0 bases and 0 bases, there was a span of 11 bases. The CDR3: CASSQDVRAANYGYTF. CDR3 nucleotide sequence: TGCGCCAGCAGCCAAGATGTCCGGGCCGCTAACTATGGCTACACCTTC.

This chain links TRBV5-1 with TRBJ2-1; 8 nucleotides match TRBD1. Losses at the gene ends were 2 bases for V and 6 bases for J; bases not matched to a gene: 7. This CDR3 is 15 amino acids long. Germline V gene lookup returns CDR1 SGHRS and CDR2 YFSETQ. The CDR3 DNA reads as TGCGCCAGCAGCTTCCCGGGACAGGTAGTCAATGAGCAGTTCTTC. Translated: CASSFPGQVVNEQFF.